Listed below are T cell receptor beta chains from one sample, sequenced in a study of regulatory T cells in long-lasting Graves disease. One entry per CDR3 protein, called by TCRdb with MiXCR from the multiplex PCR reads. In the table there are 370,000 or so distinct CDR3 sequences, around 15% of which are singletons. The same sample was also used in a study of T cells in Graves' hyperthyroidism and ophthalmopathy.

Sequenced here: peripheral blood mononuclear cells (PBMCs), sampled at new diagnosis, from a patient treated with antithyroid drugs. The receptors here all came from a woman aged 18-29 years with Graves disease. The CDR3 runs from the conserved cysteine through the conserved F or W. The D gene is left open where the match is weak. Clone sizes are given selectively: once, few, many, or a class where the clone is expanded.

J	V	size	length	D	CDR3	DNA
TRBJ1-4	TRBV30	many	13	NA	CAWRRTGNEKLFF	TGTGCCTGGAGACGGACCGGCAATGAAAAACTGTTTTTT
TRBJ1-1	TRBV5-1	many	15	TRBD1	CASSRDRVGNTEAFF	TGCGCCAGCAGCAGAGACAGGGTAGGCAACACTGAAGCTTTCTTT
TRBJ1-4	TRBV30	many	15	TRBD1	CAWSADRGDGEKLFF	TGTGCCTGGAGTGCGGACAGGGGGGATGGTGAAAAACTGTTTTTT
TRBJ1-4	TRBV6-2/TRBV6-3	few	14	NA	CASSEWGLNEKLFF	TGTGCCAGCAGTGAATGGGGTCTTAATGAAAAACTGTTTTTT
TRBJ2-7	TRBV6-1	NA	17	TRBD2	CASSEGGGFRVYYEQYF	TGTGCCAGCAGTGAAGGGGGGGGGTTTAGGGTCTACTACGAGCAGTACTTC
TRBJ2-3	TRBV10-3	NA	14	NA	CAIRGALLTDTQYF	TGTGCCATCCGAGGGGCCCTCCTGACAGATACGCAGTATTTT
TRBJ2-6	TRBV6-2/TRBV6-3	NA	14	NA	CATKPVSGANVLTF	TGTGCCACGAAGCCAGTCTCTGGGGCCAACGTCCTGACTTTC
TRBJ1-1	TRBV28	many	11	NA	CASSLLAQAFF	TGTGCCAGCAGTTTATTGGCCCAGGCTTTCTTT
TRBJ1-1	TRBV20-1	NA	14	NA	CSAFRDPTGTEAFF	TGCAGTGCATTCCGGGACCCGACGGGCACTGAAGCTTTCTTT
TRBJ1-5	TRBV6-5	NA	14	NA	CASSYAGARQPQHF	TGTGCCAGCAGTTACGCGGGGGCTAGGCAGCCCCAGCATTTT
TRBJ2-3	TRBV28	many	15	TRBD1	CASRGRQGLTDTQYF	TGTGCCAGCAGGGGACGACAGGGGCTCACAGATACGCAGTATTTT
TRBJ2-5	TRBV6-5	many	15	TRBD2	CASSSREGSGETQYF	TGTGCCAGCAGTTCCCGGGAGGGCTCGGGGGAGACCCAGTACTTC
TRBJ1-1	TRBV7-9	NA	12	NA	CATGWGNTEAFF	TGTGCCACGGGCTGGGGGAACACTGAAGCTTTCTTT
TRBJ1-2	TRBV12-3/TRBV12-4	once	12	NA	CASSFGIGFYTF	TGTGCCAGCAGTTTTGGGATAGGCTTCTACACCTTC
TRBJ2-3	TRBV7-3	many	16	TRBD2	CASSLGLAGAGDTQYF	TGTGCCAGCAGCCTAGGACTAGCGGGGGCAGGGGATACGCAGTATTTT
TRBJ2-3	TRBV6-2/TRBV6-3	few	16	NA	CASSELIFPRTDTQYF	TGTGCCAGCAGTGAACTAATTTTCCCGCGCACAGATACGCAGTATTTT
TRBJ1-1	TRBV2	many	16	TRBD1	CASTARRQGEATEAFF	TGTGCCAGCACCGCACGTAGACAGGGAGAGGCCACTGAAGCTTTCTTT
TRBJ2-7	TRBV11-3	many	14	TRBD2	CASSILPSGYEQYF	TGTGCCAGCAGCATCCTCCCTAGCGGCTACGAGCAGTACTTC
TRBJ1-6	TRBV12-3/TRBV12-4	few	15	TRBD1	CASSLETGGGSPLHF	TGTGCCAGCAGTCTGGAGACAGGGGGTGGTTCACCCCTCCACTTT
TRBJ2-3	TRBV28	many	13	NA	CASRLGSTNTQYF	TGTGCCAGCCGCTTGGGATCGACAAATACGCAGTATTTT
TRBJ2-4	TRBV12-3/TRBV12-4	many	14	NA	CASSLDSYKNIQYF	TGTGCCAGCAGCCTAGACAGTTATAAAAACATTCAGTACTTC
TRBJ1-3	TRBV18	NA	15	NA	CASSPQARSGNTIYF	TGTGCCAGCTCACCACAGGCGCGCTCTGGAAACACCATATATTTT
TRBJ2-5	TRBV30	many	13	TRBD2	CAWSGTSGQTQYF	TGTGCCTGGAGCGGGACTAGTGGGCAGACCCAGTACTTC
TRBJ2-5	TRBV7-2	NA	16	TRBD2	CASSLNYPSGTETQYF	TGTGCCAGCAGCTTGAATTACCCTAGCGGGACAGAGACCCAGTACTTC
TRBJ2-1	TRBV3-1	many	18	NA	CASSQREVAWSSYNEQFF	TGTGCCAGCAGCCAACGTGAGGTGGCGTGGAGCTCCTACAATGAGCAGTTCTTC
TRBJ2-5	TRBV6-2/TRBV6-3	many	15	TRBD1	CASTHGQVLDETQYF	TGTGCCAGCACCCACGGACAGGTGTTAGACGAGACCCAGTACTTC
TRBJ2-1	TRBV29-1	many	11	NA	CSAQEGHEQFF	TGCAGCGCCCAGGAGGGTCATGAGCAGTTCTTC
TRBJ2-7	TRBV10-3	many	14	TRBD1	CAISRQGHAYEQYF	TGTGCCATCAGCCGACAGGGGCATGCCTACGAGCAGTACTTC
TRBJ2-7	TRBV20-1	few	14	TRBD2	CSARRGGSRYEQYF	TGCAGTGCTAGGAGGGGCGGGAGCCGGTACGAGCAGTACTTC
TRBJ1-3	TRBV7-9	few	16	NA	CASSLDSVDTGNTIYF	TGTGCCAGCAGCTTAGATTCAGTCGACACTGGAAACACCATATATTTT
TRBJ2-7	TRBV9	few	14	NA	CASSVEGLSHEQYF	TGTGCCAGCAGCGTAGAGGGCCTGTCCCACGAGCAGTACTTC
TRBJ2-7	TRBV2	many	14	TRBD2	CASSLPGLEYEQYF	TGTGCCAGCAGCTTACCGGGACTAGAATACGAGCAGTACTTC
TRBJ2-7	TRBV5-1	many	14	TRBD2	CASSGAGFSYEQYF	TGCGCCAGCAGTGGAGCGGGGTTCTCCTACGAGCAGTACTTC
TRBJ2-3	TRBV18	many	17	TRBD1	CASSPPIRTGRTDTQYF	TGTGCCAGCTCACCACCCATACGGACAGGACGCACAGATACGCAGTATTTT
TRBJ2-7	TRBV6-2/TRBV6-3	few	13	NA	CASSFAGGHEQYF	TGTGCCAGCAGTTTCGCAGGTGGACACGAGCAGTACTTC
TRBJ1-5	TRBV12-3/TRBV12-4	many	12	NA	CASSLGNQPQHF	TGTGCCAGCAGTTTGGGCAATCAGCCCCAGCATTTT
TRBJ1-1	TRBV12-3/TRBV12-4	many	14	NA	CASRREAPNTEAFF	TGTGCCAGCCGGAGGGAGGCCCCGAACACTGAAGCTTTCTTT
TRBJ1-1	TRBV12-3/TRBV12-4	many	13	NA	CASSDQGNTEAFF	TGTGCCAGCAGTGACCAGGGGAACACTGAAGCTTTCTTT
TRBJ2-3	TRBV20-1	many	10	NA	CSARKNTQYF	TGCAGTGCTAGAAAGAATACGCAGTATTTT
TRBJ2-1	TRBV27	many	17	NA	CASSPPLLGSSYNEQFF	TGTGCCAGCAGTCCGCCCCTGTTGGGGAGCTCCTACAATGAGCAGTTCTTC
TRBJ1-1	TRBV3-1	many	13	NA	CASSQGINTEAFF	TGTGCCAGCAGCCAAGGAATCAACACTGAAGCTTTCTTT
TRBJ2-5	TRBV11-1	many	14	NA	CASSPRDSRGSQYF	TGTGCCAGCAGCCCGAGGGACAGTCGCGGGAGCCAGTACTTC
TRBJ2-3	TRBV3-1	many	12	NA	CASSSQPDTQYF	TGTGCCAGCAGTTCCCAGCCAGATACGCAGTATTTT
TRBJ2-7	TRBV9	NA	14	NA	CASSPTQELYEQYF	TGTGCCAGCAGCCCGACCCAAGAATTATACGAGCAGTACTTC
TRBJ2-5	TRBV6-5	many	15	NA	CASSSTPGIQETQYF	TGTGCCAGCAGTTCGACTCCAGGGATTCAAGAGACCCAGTACTTC
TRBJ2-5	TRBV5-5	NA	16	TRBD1	CASSLAGQGRSETQYF	TGTGCCAGCAGCTTGGCCGGACAGGGGAGGTCAGAGACCCAGTACTTC
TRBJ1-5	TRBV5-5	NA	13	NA	CASSLYKDQPQHF	TGTGCCAGCAGCTTGTATAAGGACCAGCCCCAGCATTTT